Presented here are 12 T cell receptor beta chains from one specimen sequenced in a study of cytomegalovirus exposure and HLA in healthy donors. Sequencing used immunoSEQ multiplex PCR; TCRdb keeps in-frame clones, though not all of them. The sample consists of 150,000 to 200,000 clones, about nine tenths of them appearing once. Source material: PBMCs. These receptors were obtained from a man between 18 and 29 years old in good health and CMV-seropositive.

J is TRBJ2-1 and V is TRBV9, with 7 bases lining up with TRBD1. The CDR3 is 15 residues long. In germline, CDR1 is SGDLS, CDR2 YYNGEE. V was clipped by 0 bases and J by 0 bases; unmatched bases: 0. The CDR3 region has the DNA TGTGCCAGCAGCGTAGACAGGGGCTCCTACAATGAGCAGTTCTTC. Its translation is CASSVDRGSYNEQFF.

This rearrangement joins TRBV27 to TRBJ2-3; tentatively, D is TRBD1 (5 bases). In germline, CDR1 is MNHEY, CDR2 SMNVEV (reference sequence). The CDR3 is 15 amino acids. Trimming shortened V by 3 bases and J by 6 bases, and 16 bases separated the two germline ends. The CDR3 DNA sequence: TGTGCCAGCAGTTTTCAGGGTTTGGTAGCCGATACGCAGTATTTT. It translates to CASSFQGLVADTQYF.

The chain employs TRBV13 and TRBJ2-7, with 7 bases that match TRBD1. The CDR3 loop spans 14 amino acids. Per the germline V gene, CDR1 is PRHDT and CDR2 is FYEKMQ (reference sequence). The junction had 10 bases not matched to a gene; V was cut back by 8 bases and J by 3 bases. The CDR3 nucleotides are TGTGCCAGCGGAACGGGACAGAACATCTACGAGCAGTACTTC. Protein: CASGTGQNIYEQYF.

The chain carries TRBV28 and TRBJ1-1; TRBD1 matches 8 bases. CDR3 length: 14 residues. The germline V gene encodes CDR1 MDHEN and CDR2 SYDVKM. After removal of 5 bases from V and 6 bases from J, the junction contained 8 bases not matched to a gene. CDR3 amino acids: CASSPSDRVAEAFF. CDR3 nucleotide sequence: TGTGCCAGCAGTCCATCGGACAGGGTGGCTGAAGCTTTCTTT.

The genes are TRBV9 and TRBJ2-7; D might be TRBD1 (7 bases). The V and J ends lost 4 bases and 5 bases respectively, with 22 bases between them. CDR3 length equals 16 residues. The germline CDR1 and CDR2 sequences are SGDLS and YYNGEE. CDR3: CASSPRQGWRDHEQYF. The CDR3, as DNA: TGTGCCAGCAGCCCAAGACAGGGATGGAGGGACCACGAGCAGTACTTC.

The chain recombines TRBV2 with TRBJ1-1; D is unclear. Trimming cost V 10 bases and J 1 base, with 7 bases left between them. This CDR3 comprises 11 residues. The germline V gene encodes CDR1 SNHLY and CDR2 FYNNEI. The CDR3 coding sequence is TGTGCCACCAACTGGAACACTGAAGCTTTCTTT. Translation gives CATNWNTEAFF.

This rearrangement joins TRBV10-3 to TRBJ1-2, with unresolved D. Germline V gene sequence: CDR1 ENHRY, CDR2 SYGVKD. V was trimmed by 6 bases and J by 4 bases, leaving 9 bases between them. This CDR3 comprises 12 residues. CDR3 loop: CAIRGDGYGYTF. Written as DNA, the CDR3 is TGTGCCATCAGGGGAGACGGCTATGGCTACACCTTC.

The chain links TRBV6-5 to TRBJ1-2, with 7 positions matching TRBD1. The V gene's germline CDR1 is MNHEY and CDR2 SVGAGI. V was pared by 6 bases and J by 7 bases, with 5 bases of the junction left unmatched. CDR3 length: 12 residues. The CDR3 DNA follows: TGTGCCAGCAGGCGAGACAGGGCTGGCTACACCTTC. Protein sequence: CASRRDRAGYTF.

The table lists this clone with a count of one. The chain uses TRBV7-9 and TRBJ2-7; D may be TRBD2 (5 bases). Trimming removed 3 bases from V and 6 bases from J, with 15 bases in between. The germline V gene encodes CDR1 SEHNR and CDR2 FQNEAQ (reference sequence). The CDR3 runs 14 residues. The CDR3 DNA is TGTGCCAGCAGCTTCCCGGGATCCCCTCGCGAGCAGTACTTC. Translating it yields CASSFPGSPREQYF.

A single count supports this clone. The chain couples TRBV7-9 to TRBJ2-1; D gene unclear. The CDR3 is made up of 15 amino acids. Germline V gene lookup returns CDR1 SEHNR and CDR2 FQNEAQ (reference sequence). With 6 bases removed from V and 6 bases from J, the gap between germline ends came to 18 bases. The CDR3: CASRLPSVGGNEQFF. In DNA, the CDR3 is TGTGCCAGCAGACTACCTAGTGTGGGTGGCAATGAGCAGTTCTTC. Together with reference TRBV7-9 and TRBJ2-1, the CDR3 gives the full variable domain: DTGVSQNPRHKITKRGQNVTFRCDPISEHNRLYWYRQTLGQGPEFLTYFQNEAQLEKSRLLSDRFSAERPKGSFSTLEIQRTEQGDSAMYLCASRLPSVGGNEQFFGPGTRLTVL.

The chain combines TRBV5-1 with TRBJ1-6; D might be TRBD1 (6 bases). The V end was cut by 3 bases, the J end by 0 bases, with 22 bases between. This CDR3 comprises 20 residues. The germline V gene encodes CDR1 SGHRS and CDR2 YFSETQ. Here the CDR3 reads CASSSGGAYEADSYNSPLHF. The CDR3 DNA sequence: TGCGCCAGCAGCTCTGGGGGGGCCTACGAGGCCGACTCCTATAATTCACCCCTCCACTTT.

The chain combines TRBV7-2 with TRBJ2-3; D gene ambiguous. Trimming took 5 bases from V and 4 from J, leaving 13 bases between them. The CDR3 is 14 residues long. Germline CDR1 reads SGHTA; CDR2 reads FQGNSA. The CDR3 DNA sequence: TGTGCCAGCAGCCCCTGGGTCCAGGCAGATACGCAGTATTTT. It codes for CASSPWVQADTQYF. Supplemented by reference TRBV7-2 and TRBJ2-3, the full variable domain reads GAGVSQSPSNKVTEKGKDVELRCDPISGHTALYWYRQSLGQGLEFLIYFQGNSAPDKSGLPSDRFSAERTGGSVSTLTIQRTQQEDSAVYLCASSPWVQADTQYFGPGTRLTVL.